What follows describes a single T cell receptor beta chain. Repertoires were generated with immunoSEQ multiplex PCR, while TCRdb's copy carries only in-frame clones and drops some. The table includes some 700,000 clones, 70% to 90% detected once. This sample was taken from a study of shared T cell receptors in the human thymus. The V gene's germline CDR1 is LGHNT and CDR2 FRNRAP. Between the trimmed V and J ends, which lost 0 bases and 7 bases, there was a span of 9 bases. The CDR3 is made up of 13 amino acids. The same specimen was also included in a second study, on human thymus T cells. That report notes: The donors were infants in Finland with congenital heart defects, otherwise immunologically healthy. Resections obtained during corrective heart surgery supplied the thymus tissue. Unrelated individuals reportedly shared highly overlapping thymic TCR repertoires.

The gene calls are TRBV12-5 and TRBJ1-1; D unclear. The source of this sequence is a girl younger than two with a congenital heart defect. Material: thymocytes. Written as DNA, the CDR3 is TGTGCTAGTGGTTTGGTAAGGAGGGATGAAGCTTTCTTT. Translation: CASGLVRRDEAFF.